This T cell receptor beta chain derives from a study of radiation and T cells in renal cell carcinoma. Germline loops: CDR1 SGHNT, CDR2 YYREEE (reference sequence). V was shortened by 4 bases and J by 5 bases, with 12 bases between the two germline ends. The CDR3 totals 13 residues. TCRdb's table, derived via immunoSEQ multiplex PCR, lists solely in-frame clones and lacks some. Among approximately 86,000 clones listed, 85% were seen once. Time point indicated: blood 4 weeks post-SBRT, at nephrectomy. Treatment indicated: 15 Gy SBRT to primary tumor, nephrectomy 4 weeks later. Radiation-treated patients gave blood at baseline, week 2 and week 4.

Source: blood, taken from a patient whose treatment included radiotherapy and nephrectomy. The TCR comes from a man between 50 and 59 years old with renal cell carcinoma. The chain is built from TRBV5-4 and TRBJ2-5; D ambiguous. This chain's CDR3 is CASSETTIETQYF. The DNA of the CDR3 is TGTGCCAGCAGCGAAACTACTATCGAGACCCAGTACTTC.